Below, 27 T cell receptor beta chains from the same sample are listed, as sequenced in a study of blood T cells in healthy people across ages. For the second PCR, which ran for about 6 to 11 cycles, a sample-barcoded 5' primer and a J-beta primer mix were used. One entry per CDR3 protein, called by TCRdb with MiXCR from the 5' RACE reads. Of around 500,000 distinct CDR3 sequences in the sample, around 48% are singletons; the top ten hold about 22%. Sequencing was done on a sample of blood. The receptor source for this set is a man older than 75 in good health.

V and J are TRBV6-2 or TRBV6-3 and TRBJ2-3; perhaps TRBD2 as D (6 bases). Trimming shortened V by 4 bases and J by 0 bases, and 20 bases separated the two germline ends. Germline-derived CDR1 and CDR2 are MNHEY and SVGEGT. CDR3 length: 18 residues. CDR3: CASSSIKRDGTSTDTQYF. CDR3 nucleotides: TGTGCCAGCAGTTCTATCAAAAGGGACGGGACTAGCACAGATACGCAGTATTTT.

The chain couples TRBV20-1 to TRBJ2-1, with TRBD1 identical over 8 bases. V shed 0 bases, J shed 8 bases, and the junction held 9 bases outside the gene matches. The CDR3 is 15 residues long. Per the germline V gene, CDR1 is DFQATT and CDR2 is SNEGSKA (reference sequence). The CDR3 nucleotides read TGCAGTGCTAGAGATCGGGCAGGGGGCTCTTATGAGCAGTTCTTC. It encodes CSARDRAGGSYEQFF.

This rearrangement joins TRBV9 to TRBJ2-1; a weak D match, TRBD1 (5 bases). Between the trimmed V and J ends, which lost 1 base and 6 bases, there was a span of 14 bases. CDR3 length: 15 amino acids. Germline CDR1 and CDR2: SGDLS and YYNGEE. The CDR3, as DNA: TGTGCCAGCAGCGTAACTCAGGGTGCCTTCAATGAGCAGTTCTTC. Its translation: CASSVTQGAFNEQFF.

The V and J genes are TRBV20-1 and TRBJ1-1; D uncertain. The V gene's germline CDR1 is DFQATT and CDR2 SNEGSKA (reference sequence). V was shortened by 3 bases and J by 1 base, with 9 bases between the two germline ends. CDR3 length equals 13 residues. The CDR3 sequence: CSASVTGNTEAFF. Here the CDR3 DNA reads TGCAGTGCTAGTGTGACGGGGAACACTGAAGCTTTCTTT.

The chain carries TRBV7-2 and TRBJ2-4; 10 bases map to TRBD2. J was trimmed by 1 base and V by 5 bases; bases with no gene match: 11. The CDR3 is 18 residues long. CDR1 is SGHTA and CDR2 is FQGNSA in the germline V gene. For the CDR3, the DNA is TGTGCCAGCAGCCCAAGCGGGGGGGCGTCTCTGGCCAAAAACATTCAGTACTTC. Protein sequence: CASSPSGGASLAKNIQYF.

As for this clonotype: One base away lies a much larger clone, so this may be a sequencing read error. V gene TRBV6-6 combines with J gene TRBJ2-7; TRBD2 aligns across 7 bases. Trimming took 4 bases from V and 6 from J; bases not matched to a gene: 12. The CDR3 runs to 15 residues. Germline CDR1 reads MNHNY; CDR2 reads SVGAGI (reference sequence). CDR3 bases: TGTGCCAGCAGTTCCCTGGGCGGGAGCGATCGCGAGCAGTACTTC. Amino acid sequence: CASSSLGGSDREQYF.

In its sample, this clonotype was seen once. The rearrangement joins TRBV7-2 to TRBJ1-4; D perhaps matches TRBD1 (5 bases). The V end was cut by 1 base, the J end by 10 bases, with 10 bases between. Germline CDR1 and CDR2: SGHTA and FQGNSA. CDR3 length equals 13 residues. CDR3 residues: CASSLDGGRKLFF. The CDR3 nucleotides read TGTGCCAGCAGCTTAGATGGGGGTCGAAAACTGTTTTTT.

The chain has TRBV5-1 and TRBJ2-1; 7 bases match TRBD2. This CDR3 has 15 residues. CDR1 is SGHRS and CDR2 is YFSETQ in the germline V gene. The V gene end was trimmed by 5 bases and the J gene end by 2 bases; junction bases not matched to a gene: 7. The CDR3 sequence is CASSGGRAPYNEQFF. DNA for the CDR3: TGCGCCAGCAGTGGGGGGAGGGCCCCCTACAATGAGCAGTTCTTC.

The chain combines TRBV28 with TRBJ2-1, with 9 bases matching TRBD2. Germline CDR1 MDHEN, CDR2 SYDVKM. The CDR3 contains 16 residues. With V trimmed by 7 bases and J by 3 bases, 10 bases remained unmatched. CDR3 nucleotides: TGTGCCAGCATGCGGGTTGGGACTAGCCGCTACAATGAGCAGTTCTTC. Residues: CASMRVGTSRYNEQFF.

The V call is TRBV27, the J call TRBJ2-1; D unclear. V was pared by 3 bases and J by 7 bases, with 10 bases between. The CDR3 has 13 residues. In germline, CDR1 is MNHEY, CDR2 SMNVEV (reference sequence). The CDR3 DNA reads TGTGCCAGCAGTTTTTCCACAGCTAATGAGCAGTTCTTC. Protein: CASSFSTANEQFF.

V and J are TRBV7-2 and TRBJ2-7; 9 positions match TRBD1. This CDR3 has 15 amino acids. V trimming: 6 bases; J trimming: 5 bases; junction bases outside the gene matches: 11. CDR1 and CDR2 (germline): SGHTA, FQGNSA. Here the CDR3 DNA reads TGTGCCAGCAGTAAAACCGGGACAGGGTCCCACGAGCAGTACTTC. Translating it yields CASSKTGTGSHEQYF. Looking up the rest from reference TRBV7-2 and TRBJ2-7 gives the full variable domain: GAGVSQSPSNKVTEKGKDVELRCDPISGHTALYWYRQSLGQGLEFLIYFQGNSAPDKSGLPSDRFSAERTGGSVSTLTIQRTQQEDSAVYLCASSKTGTGSHEQYFGPGTRLTVT.

The V gene is TRBV28, the J gene TRBJ2-5, with 9 bases identical to TRBD1. V shed 6 bases, J shed 12 bases, and the junction held 14 bases outside the gene matches. The CDR3 totals 14 residues. From germline, CDR1 is MDHEN and CDR2 SYDVKM. The CDR3 spells CASRKGQGVRGEYF. CDR3 DNA sequence: TGTGCCAGCAGGAAGGGACAGGGAGTACGAGGAGAGTACTTC.

This clonotype was counted between two and nine times. This chain links TRBV27 with TRBJ1-1, with TRBD1 as a possible D gene (5 bases). This CDR3 region has 14 residues. Trimming pared 2 bases from V and 3 bases from J, leaving 10 bases between. The germline CDR1 and CDR2 sequences are MNHEY and SMNVEV (reference sequence). This CDR3 reads CASSLISGHTEAFF. CDR3 nucleotide sequence: TGTGCCAGCAGTTTAATCTCGGGACACACTGAAGCTTTCTTT.

CDR3 bases: TGCAGTGCTAGAGGGCCAGGGGTCTCAGGATACGAGCAGTACTTC. Residues: CSARGPGVSGYEQYF. The chain recombines TRBV20-1 with TRBJ2-7, with D possibly being TRBD1 (6 bases). Germline loops: CDR1 DFQATT, CDR2 SNEGSKA (reference sequence). CDR3 length equals 15 residues. Trimming pared 1 base from V and 4 bases from J, leaving 17 bases between.

The CDR3 region is CASSGGGPRGYEQYF. The CDR3 DNA sequence: TGTGCCAGCAGCGGGGGGGGGCCTCGGGGCTACGAGCAGTACTTC. The rearrangement links TRBV12-3 or TRBV12-4 to TRBJ2-7; 8 positions agree with TRBD2. Trimming removed 6 bases from V and 3 bases from J; junction bases left unmatched: 10. The CDR3 runs to 15 residues.

The chain links TRBV20-1 to TRBJ2-3, with 14 positions matching TRBD2. The V segment lost 5 bases and the J segment 2 bases; nucleotides outside the gene matches: 6. Germline V gene lookup returns CDR1 DFQATT and CDR2 SNEGSKA (reference sequence). This CDR3 is built from 16 residues. CDR3 DNA sequence: TGCAGTGCTGGGGGACTAGCGGGAGTTATCACAGATACGCAGTATTTT. Its protein product is CSAGGLAGVITDTQYF.

CDR3 in amino acids: CASSPAEQGHGYTF. The CDR3 coding sequence is TGTGCCAGCAGCCCAGCGGAACAGGGCCATGGCTACACCTTC. V gene TRBV7-9 combines with J gene TRBJ1-2, with a tentative D call TRBD1 (6 bases). Per germline, CDR1 SEHNR and CDR2 FQNEAQ (reference sequence). The V gene lost 5 bases and the J gene lost 6 bases, with 16 bases spanning the gap. This CDR3 has 14 residues. The variable domain in full, with the rest retrieved from reference TRBV7-9 and TRBJ1-2, is DTGVSQNPRHKITKRGQNVTFRCDPISEHNRLYWYRQTLGQGPEFLTYFQNEAQLEKSRLLSDRFSAERPKGSFSTLEIQRTEQGDSAMYLCASSPAEQGHGYTFGSGTRLTVV.

The chain recombines TRBV11-2 with TRBJ2-1; 7 bases agree with TRBD1. From germline, CDR1 is SGHAT and CDR2 FQNNGV. V was clipped by 1 base and J by 2 bases; unmatched bases: 2. This CDR3 is 15 amino acids long. The CDR3 nucleotides read TGTGCCAGCAGCTTAGCACAGGGGACCTACAATGAGCAGTTCTTC. As protein: CASSLAQGTYNEQFF.

J is TRBJ2-3 and V is TRBV7-2; the match to TRBD2 covers 9 bases. Per germline, CDR1 SGHTA and CDR2 FQGNSA. The CDR3 loop spans 16 amino acids. V was pared by 5 bases and J by 0 bases, with 6 bases of the junction left unmatched. CDR3 in amino acids: CASSISGRPSTDTQYF. DNA of the CDR3: TGTGCCAGCAGCATAAGCGGGAGGCCGAGCACAGATACGCAGTATTTT.

The rearrangement joins TRBV28 to TRBJ2-3; 16 bases map to TRBD2. With V trimmed by 5 bases and J by 10 bases, 12 bases remained unmatched. Germline values: CDR1 MDHEN, CDR2 SYDVKM. This CDR3 region has 17 residues. The DNA for the CDR3 is TGTGCCAGCAGTCCGTCCGGGACTAGCGGGAGGGCCAGTGCGCAGTATTTT. Encoded protein: CASSPSGTSGRASAQYF.

V is TRBV28 and J is TRBJ1-5; maybe TRBD1 (5 bases). Trimming cost V 7 bases and J 6 bases, with 13 bases left between them. The CDR3 sequence is 13 residues long. CDR1 is MDHEN and CDR2 is SYDVKM in the germline V gene. CDR3 sequence: CASIGGSAQPQHF. The CDR3, as DNA: TGTGCCAGCATTGGGGGGTCCGCTCAGCCCCAGCATTTT. Filled out from reference TRBV28 and TRBJ1-5, the complete variable domain reads DVKVTQSSRYLVKRTGEKVFLECVQDMDHENMFWYRQDPGLGLRLIYFSYDVKMKEKGDIPEGYSVSREKKERFSLILESASTNQTSMYLCASIGGSAQPQHFGDGTRLSIL.

This clonotype was picked up many times. The chain combines TRBV6-5 with TRBJ2-5; D is possibly TRBD1 (6 bases). V was clipped by 0 bases and J by 5 bases, with 13 bases between them. The CDR3 consists of 15 residues. From germline, CDR1 is MNHEY and CDR2 SVGAGI. CDR3 DNA sequence: TGTGCCAGCAGTTACTCTGGGACACATCCGGAGACCCAGTACTTC. It yields the protein CASSYSGTHPETQYF.

This chain joins TRBV28 and TRBJ2-5; 13 bases match TRBD2. There are 17 residues in the CDR3. J lost 7 bases, V lost 5 bases, and 13 bases had no gene match. The germline V gene has CDR1 MDHEN and CDR2 SYDVKM. In nucleotides, the CDR3 is TGTGCCAGCAGTGCGGGACTAGCGGGACCTTTCAAGGGGACCCAGTACTTC. It codes for CASSAGLAGPFKGTQYF. The full variable domain, with the rest looked up from reference TRBV28 and TRBJ2-5, is DVKVTQSSRYLVKRTGEKVFLECVQDMDHENMFWYRQDPGLGLRLIYFSYDVKMKEKGDIPEGYSVSREKKERFSLILESASTNQTSMYLCASSAGLAGPFKGTQYFGPGTRLLVL.

The chain joins TRBV5-1 to TRBJ1-2; no firm D call. The V and J ends lost 0 bases and 6 bases respectively, with 15 bases between them. CDR1 is SGHRS, CDR2 YFSETQ, per germline. The CDR3 is made up of 15 amino acids. This chain's CDR3 is CASSLVAVRSHGYTF. The CDR3 DNA follows: TGCGCCAGCAGCTTGGTGGCAGTTAGAAGTCATGGCTACACCTTC.

This clonotype has more than one count but fewer than ten. The V gene is TRBV11-1, the J gene TRBJ2-3, with 8 bases lining up with TRBD2. Germline V CDR1 and CDR2: SGHAT, FQDESV (reference sequence). The length of the CDR3 is 15 residues. V lost 2 bases and J lost 4; bases outside the gene matches: 5. CDR3: CASSLNSGASDTQYF. DNA for the CDR3: TGTGCCAGCAGCTTAAATAGCGGGGCGTCAGATACGCAGTATTTT.

The J gene is TRBJ1-2, the V gene TRBV7-9; D is possibly TRBD1 (5 bases). The germline CDR1 and CDR2 sequences are SEHNR and FQNEAQ (reference sequence). Trimming left V 5 bases short and J 7 bases short, with 17 bases between. The CDR3 extends over 14 amino acids. This CDR3 reads CASSLWGSEGGYTF. In DNA form, the CDR3 reads TGTGCCAGCAGCCTCTGGGGCTCTGAAGGTGGCTACACCTTC.

Of note for this clonotype: This may come from a read error, since a much larger clone is one base off. J is TRBJ2-5 and V is TRBV6-5; D call uncertain. The end of the DNA fits TRBJ2-1 better, so the J call may be wrong. This CDR3 is 12 amino acids long. Germline values: CDR1 MNHEY, CDR2 SVGAGI. The CDR3 nucleotides read TGTGCCAGCAGCCGAAACCAAGAGACCCAGTTCTTC. Amino acid sequence: CASSRNQETQFF.